This T cell receptor beta chain was sequenced during a study of T cells after yellow fever vaccination. General study results and limits: A small share of clonotypes appeared in both CD4 and CD8 compartments.

This clonotype appeared a few times. Its antigen is unknown. The CDR3 runs to 16 residues. V was clipped by 0 bases and J by 4 bases, with 14 bases between them. From germline, CDR1 is LGHNA and CDR2 YNFKEQ. TCRdb re-called the 5' RACE reads through MiXCR, storing one row per CDR3 protein. Of around 530,000 distinct CDR3 sequences in the sample, roughly a sixth were seen once. This clonotype was sampled from a man between 18 and 29 years old who received the YFV17D yellow fever vaccine. The sample consisted of PBMCs, taken 4 to 6 days after the first yellow fever vaccination. The rearrangement joins TRBV4-2 to TRBJ2-3, with D tentatively TRBD2 (5 bases). The CDR3, as DNA: TGTGCCAGCAGCCAAGATCGTGAGCTGAGGGCAGATACGCAGTATTTT. This gives the protein CASSQDRELRADTQYF.